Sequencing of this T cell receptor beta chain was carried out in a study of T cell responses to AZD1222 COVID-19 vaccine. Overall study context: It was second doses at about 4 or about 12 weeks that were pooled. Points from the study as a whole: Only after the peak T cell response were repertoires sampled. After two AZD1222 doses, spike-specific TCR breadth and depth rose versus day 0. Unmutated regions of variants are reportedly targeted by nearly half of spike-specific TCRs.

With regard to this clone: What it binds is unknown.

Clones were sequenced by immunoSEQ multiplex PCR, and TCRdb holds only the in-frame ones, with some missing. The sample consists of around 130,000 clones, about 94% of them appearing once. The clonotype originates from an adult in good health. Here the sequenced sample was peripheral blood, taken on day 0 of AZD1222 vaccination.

This CDR3 reads CASRSPGQGIIAKNIQYF. The CDR3 DNA reads TGTGCCAGTAGGTCACCGGGACAGGGAATTATAGCCAAAAACATTCAGTACTTC. The chain has TRBV19 and TRBJ2-4; TRBD1 matches 9 bases. Germline V gene data show CDR1 as LNHDA and CDR2 as SQIVND (reference sequence). J was trimmed by 0 bases and V by 6 bases; bases with no gene match: 12. The CDR3 totals 18 residues.